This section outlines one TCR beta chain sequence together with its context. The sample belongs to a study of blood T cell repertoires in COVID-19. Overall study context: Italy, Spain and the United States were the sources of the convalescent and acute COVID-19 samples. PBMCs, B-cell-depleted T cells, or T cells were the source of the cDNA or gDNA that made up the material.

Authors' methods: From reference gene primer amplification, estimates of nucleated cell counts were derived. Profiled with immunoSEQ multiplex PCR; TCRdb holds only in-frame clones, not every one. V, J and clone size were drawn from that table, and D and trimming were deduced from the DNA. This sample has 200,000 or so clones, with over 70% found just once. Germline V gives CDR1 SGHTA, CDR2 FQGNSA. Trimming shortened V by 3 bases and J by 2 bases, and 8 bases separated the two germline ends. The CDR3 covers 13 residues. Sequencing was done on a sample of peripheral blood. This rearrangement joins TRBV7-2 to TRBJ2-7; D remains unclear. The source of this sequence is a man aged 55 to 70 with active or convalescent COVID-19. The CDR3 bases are TGTGCCAGCAGCTTGATAGAGCCCTACGAGCAGTACTTC. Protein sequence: CASSLIEPYEQYF.